Following are 27 T cell receptor beta chains from one sample sequenced in a study of blood T cell repertoires in COVID-19. Produced via immunoSEQ multiplex PCR; TCRdb's table is partial and in-frame only. The data show 130,000 or so clones, 85% to 90% seen once. What was sequenced was peripheral blood. These receptors came from a man aged 55-75 years with acute or convalescent COVID-19.

This clone occurred once. The chain recombines TRBV2 with TRBJ2-2, with TRBD2 as a possible D gene (5 bases). Trimming stripped 3 bases from V and 7 bases from J, with 12 bases between. CDR1 is SNHLY and CDR2 is FYNNEI in the germline V gene. The CDR3 extends over 14 amino acids. This CDR3 reads CASSETRAGGELFF. The DNA for the CDR3 is TGTGCCAGCAGTGAGACGCGGGCGGGCGGGGAGCTGTTTTTT.

This rearrangement joins TRBV11-2 to TRBJ1-2, with D tentatively TRBD1 (6 bases). There are 14 residues in the CDR3. Germline V gene sequence: CDR1 SGHAT, CDR2 FQNNGV. Trimming shortened V by 5 bases and J by 3 bases, and 13 bases separated the two germline ends. The CDR3 DNA reads TGTGCCAGCAGCCCGGACAGTCTTTACTATGGCTACACCTTC. This codes for CASSPDSLYYGYTF.

V is TRBV19 and J is TRBJ2-7; 7 bases match TRBD1. After removal of 3 bases from V and 5 bases from J, the junction contained 4 bases not matched to a gene. The CDR3 length is 13 residues. Germline V gene sequence: CDR1 LNHDA, CDR2 SQIVND (reference sequence). The CDR3 region has the DNA TGTGCCAGTAGTATGCGACAGGGCGACGAGCAGTACTTC. This translates into CASSMRQGDEQYF.

The rearrangement links TRBV5-1 to TRBJ2-7; the D gene is possibly TRBD2 (5 bases). CDR3 length equals 16 residues. V lost 0 bases, J lost 3 bases, and 16 bases lay in between. Germline V lookup: CDR1 SGHRS, CDR2 YFSETQ. Here the CDR3 reads CASSLGPSGKHYEQYF. CDR3 bases: TGCGCCAGCAGCTTGGGGCCGAGCGGAAAGCACTACGAGCAGTACTTC.

In regard to this clone: Other DNA sequences from this sample encode an identical CDR3 as well. The J gene is TRBJ2-5, the V gene TRBV18; a weak D match, TRBD1 (6 bases). This CDR3 contains 13 residues. Germline lookup yields CDR1 KGHSH and CDR2 LQKENI. Trimming stripped 3 bases from V and 2 bases from J, with 7 bases between. The CDR3 loop reads CASSPGQQETQYF. The CDR3 nucleotides read TGTGCCAGCTCACCTGGACAGCAAGAGACCCAGTACTTC.

This sequence joins TRBV28 and TRBJ2-7, with 7 nucleotides matching TRBD2. In germline, CDR1 is MDHEN, CDR2 SYDVKM. CDR3 length: 14 amino acids. V lost 7 bases and J lost 5; bases outside the gene matches: 11. In DNA, the CDR3 is TGTGCCAGCATCGAAGGGGAGGGCCTCCACGAGCAGTACTTC. The encoded protein is CASIEGEGLHEQYF.

The chain is built from TRBV5-4 and TRBJ1-6; 9 nucleotides match TRBD1. The CDR3 extends over 14 amino acids. With V trimmed by 4 bases and J by 8 bases, 4 bases remained unmatched. CDR1 is SGHNT and CDR2 is YYREEE in the germline V gene (reference sequence). The CDR3 spells CASSPDRGDSPLHF. The CDR3 DNA is TGTGCCAGCAGCCCGGACAGGGGTGATTCACCCCTCCACTTT.

This clone was counted a single time. The CDR3 bases are TGTGCCAGTAGTATAACGGGAATCACCGGGGAGCTGTTTTTT. As protein: CASSITGITGELFF. The V and J genes are TRBV19 and TRBJ2-2, with a tentative D call TRBD2 (5 bases). The CDR3 sequence is 14 residues long. Germline V lookup: CDR1 LNHDA, CDR2 SQIVND (reference sequence). Trimming took off 2 bases at V and 4 bases at J, with 8 bases between the two ends.

The rearrangement uses TRBV5-6 and TRBJ2-7, with 8 bases matching TRBD2. Germline trimming cut 1 base from V and 4 bases from J; bases unmatched to any gene: 1. Germline lookup yields CDR1 SGHDT and CDR2 YYEEEE. The CDR3 totals 13 residues. The CDR3 reads CASSLPGGYEQYF. The DNA of the CDR3 is TGTGCCAGCAGCTTGCCGGGGGGGTACGAGCAGTACTTC.

This clone came up once. J is TRBJ2-7 and V is TRBV7-9, with 7 bases matching TRBD1. The germline V gene has CDR1 SEHNR and CDR2 FQNEAQ (reference sequence). V shed 5 bases, J shed 7 bases, and the junction held 14 bases outside the gene matches. CDR3 length equals 15 residues. This chain's CDR3 is CASSGPRQGWTEQYF. CDR3 bases: TGTGCCAGCAGCGGTCCCAGACAGGGTTGGACTGAGCAGTACTTC.

This chain uses TRBV4-3 with TRBJ1-4; tentative D call: TRBD1 (6 bases). From germline, CDR1 is LGHNA and CDR2 YSLEER. The germline V and J ends were trimmed by 0 bases and 8 bases, with 19 bases remaining between them. The CDR3 spans 17 residues. The CDR3 sequence is CASSQDSVQGVGEKLFF. In DNA form, the CDR3 reads TGCGCCAGCAGCCAAGATAGTGTACAGGGAGTCGGGGAAAAACTGTTTTTT.

The V gene is TRBV27, the J gene TRBJ1-1, with D unresolved. CDR1 is MNHEY and CDR2 is SMNVEV in the germline V gene (reference sequence). The CDR3 has 13 residues. The V and J ends lost 5 bases and 1 base respectively, with 8 bases between them. As DNA, the CDR3 is TGTGCCAGCAGTCAGGCAGAGAACACTGAAGCTTTCTTT. This codes for CASSQAENTEAFF.

The chain combines TRBV19 with TRBJ2-6, with 7 bases that match TRBD1. The CDR3 contains 18 residues. From germline, CDR1 is LNHDA and CDR2 SQIVND (reference sequence). V shed 1 base, J shed 0 bases, and the junction held 6 bases outside the gene matches. CDR3 sequence reads: CASSIAGTANSGANVLTF. The DNA for the CDR3 is TGTGCCAGTAGTATAGCTGGGACAGCAAACTCTGGGGCCAACGTCCTGACTTTC.

The chain recombines TRBV5-4 with TRBJ2-1; 8 nucleotides agree with TRBD1. Germline V gene lookup returns CDR1 SGHNT and CDR2 YYREEE (reference sequence). The V gene end was trimmed by 4 bases and the J gene end by 0 bases; junction bases not matched to a gene: 3. CDR3 length equals 15 residues. CDR3 nucleotides: TGTGCCAGCAGCGGGACAGGTCTCTCCTACAATGAGCAGTTCTTC. This encodes CASSGTGLSYNEQFF.

The V and J genes are TRBV19 and TRBJ2-3, with 10 bases lining up with TRBD1. V dropped 7 bases and J dropped 3; count of bases not matched to a gene: 7. This CDR3 contains 15 residues. The germline V gene encodes CDR1 LNHDA and CDR2 SQIVND (reference sequence). CDR3 DNA: TGTGCCAGTACCCGACAGGGGGCGCGGACAGATACGCAGTATTTT. This sequence encodes CASTRQGARTDTQYF.

This clone was detected only once. This chain connects TRBV27 to TRBJ2-1; 10 nucleotides align to TRBD2. The CDR3 runs to 17 residues. Germline CDR1 and CDR2: MNHEY and SMNVEV (reference sequence). Trimming at V came to 5 bases and at J to 5 bases, leaving 12 bases not matched to a gene. Here the CDR3 reads CASSLRTSGAWNNEQFF. The CDR3 DNA reads TGTGCCAGCAGTCTCCGGACTAGCGGAGCCTGGAACAATGAGCAGTTCTTC.

The chain carries TRBV28 and TRBJ1-1; possibly TRBD1 for D (5 bases). V shed 5 bases and J shed 1 base, with 8 bases lying between them. Germline V CDR1 and CDR2: MDHEN, SYDVKM. The CDR3 has 13 residues. CDR3 coding DNA: TGTGCCAGCAGTCCGGGGGGGAACACTGAAGCTTTCTTT. Amino acid sequence: CASSPGGNTEAFF.

The chain combines TRBV29-1 with TRBJ1-3; D ambiguous. Trimming pared 4 bases from V and 2 bases from J, leaving 9 bases between. The CDR3 is 13 amino acids. CDR1 is SQVTM and CDR2 is ANQGSEA in the germline V gene. CDR3 sequence (DNA): TGCAGCGTTGTGGAAACAGCTGGAAACACCATATATTTT. It yields the protein CSVVETAGNTIYF.

The rearrangement links TRBV7-2 to TRBJ2-1, with 7 nucleotides matching TRBD1. V trimming: 2 bases; J trimming: 9 bases; junction bases outside the gene matches: 10. This CDR3 has 15 amino acids. The V gene's germline CDR1 is SGHTA and CDR2 FQGNSA. The CDR3 loop is CASSLRQGWETEQFF. The CDR3, as DNA: TGTGCCAGCAGCTTAAGACAGGGTTGGGAAACTGAGCAGTTCTTC.

The CDR3 coding sequence is TGTGCCAGCAGATTTCAGGGAAGTACTGAAGCTTTCTTT. Residues: CASRFQGSTEAFF. The rearrangement uses TRBV7-9 and TRBJ1-1; possibly TRBD1 for D (5 bases). In germline, CDR1 is SEHNR, CDR2 FQNEAQ (reference sequence). Trimming cost V 6 bases and J 5 bases, with 13 bases left between them. This CDR3 is 13 amino acids long.

The chain has TRBV27 and TRBJ2-7, with 8 bases lining up with TRBD2. The CDR3 contains 13 residues. J lost 6 bases, V lost 6 bases, and 7 bases had no gene match. Germline V gene lookup returns CDR1 MNHEY and CDR2 SMNVEV (reference sequence). The CDR3 bases are TGTGCCAGCAGGCCAGGGACTAGTGGCGAGCAGTACTTC. Residues: CASRPGTSGEQYF.

The rearrangement links TRBV7-2 to TRBJ2-7; perhaps TRBD2 as D (6 bases). CDR1 is SGHTA, CDR2 FQGNSA, per germline. This CDR3 region has 15 residues. The V end was cut by 3 bases, the J end by 5 bases, with 17 bases between. CDR3 loop: CASSFTPGGVNEQYF. The CDR3 DNA sequence: TGTGCCAGCAGCTTCACACCCGGGGGAGTGAACGAGCAGTACTTC.

V is TRBV6-6 and J is TRBJ2-7; TRBD1 aligns across 8 bases. The V and J ends lost 6 bases and 5 bases, in that order; junction bases with no gene match: 9. Germline values: CDR1 MNHNY, CDR2 SVGAGI (reference sequence). CDR3 length: 14 residues. The DNA for the CDR3 is TGTGCCAGCAGATCCTCAGGGGGCGGGGACGAGCAGTACTTC. As protein: CASRSSGGGDEQYF.

CDR3 protein: CASSIAPASDHPDTQYF. Here the CDR3 DNA reads TGTGCCAGTAGTATAGCGCCCGCTAGCGATCACCCCGATACGCAGTATTTT. The chain links TRBV19 to TRBJ2-3; TRBD2 might be the D (6 bases). Germline V lookup: CDR1 LNHDA, CDR2 SQIVND (reference sequence). With 1 base removed from V and 6 bases from J, the gap between germline ends came to 20 bases. The CDR3 covers 17 residues.

The CDR3 is CASSLASASTEEKLFF. The CDR3 region has the DNA TGTGCCAGCAGCCTAGCGTCGGCTTCTACAGAGGAAAAACTGTTTTTT. The rearrangement links TRBV28 to TRBJ1-4; D is unresolved. Looked up from germline, CDR1 is MDHEN and CDR2 is SYDVKM. Trimming shortened V by 6 bases and J by 8 bases, and 22 bases separated the two germline ends. The CDR3 totals 16 residues. The full variable domain, its missing parts supplied by reference TRBV28 and TRBJ1-4, is DVKVTQSSRYLVKRTGEKVFLECVQDMDHENMFWYRQDPGLGLRLIYFSYDVKMKEKGDIPEGYSVSREKKERFSLILESASTNQTSMYLCASSLASASTEEKLFFGSGTQLSVL.

The chain couples TRBV29-1 to TRBJ1-1; D is uncertain. The germline V gene has CDR1 SQVTM and CDR2 ANQGSEA. Trimming removed 3 bases from V and 1 base from J, with 9 bases in between. CDR3 length: 13 residues. The CDR3 sequence: CSVDNGENTEAFF. Here the CDR3 DNA reads TGCAGCGTTGATAACGGTGAGAACACTGAAGCTTTCTTT. The entire variable domain, with the rest obtained from reference TRBV29-1 and TRBJ1-1, is as follows: SAVISQKPSRDICQRGTSLTIQCQVDSQVTMMFWYRQQPGQSLTLIATANQGSEATYESGFVIDKFPISRPNLTFSTLTVSNMSPEDSSIYLCSVDNGENTEAFFGQGTRLTVV.

The chain has TRBV6-1 and TRBJ1-5; 10 nucleotides agree with TRBD1. Germline loops: CDR1 MNHNS, CDR2 SASEGT. V shed 6 bases and J 7 bases; nucleotides not matched to a gene: 9. CDR3 length equals 15 residues. The CDR3 reads CASSSGTGAWQPQHF. CDR3 coding DNA: TGTGCCAGCAGCTCCGGGACAGGGGCTTGGCAGCCCCAGCATTTT.